This T cell receptor beta chain was identified during a study of blood T cells in healthy people across ages. Overall study findings and caveats: A conclusive naive versus antigen-experienced comparison was prevented by the unsorted PBMCs.

Using a J-beta primer mix together with a sample-barcoded 5' primer, a second PCR was run for roughly 6 to 11 cycles. TCRdb used MiXCR to reprocess the 5' RACE reads, holding one entry per CDR3 protein. The sample yields 750,000 to 950,000 distinct CDR3 sequences, 20% to 30% seen once. To note about this clonotype: Its antigen remains unidentified.

CDR1 and CDR2 from the germline V gene are SGHRS and YFSETQ. The CDR3 extends over 15 amino acids. The V and J ends lost 4 bases and 0 bases respectively, with 14 bases between them. These same data were also listed under a study on T cells of mothers and their children. According to that study: For each mother, over 10 million TCR beta CDR3 reads were obtained, and for each child, about 3 million.

The V gene is TRBV5-1, the J gene TRBJ2-7, with TRBD1 as a possible D gene (6 bases). The sequenced sample was blood. The receptor was isolated from a boy between 10 and 17 years old in good health. The CDR3 reads CASSPRQAASYEQYF. CDR3 nucleotides: TGCGCCAGCAGCCCCAGACAGGCCGCCTCCTACGAGCAGTACTTC.